These 13 T cell receptor beta chains originate from one sample sequenced in a study of identifying expanded T cells in peripheral blood. Assay used: immunoSEQ multiplex PCR; TCRdb lists only in-frame clones, some missing. The sample has 65,000 to 95,000 clones; roughly 89% are singletons. Sequenced sample: blood. All receptors derive from a person between 18 and 75 years old in good health.

V gene TRBV19 combines with J gene TRBJ1-5; 8 nucleotides agree with TRBD1. The CDR3 is 18 amino acids. Germline V gives CDR1 LNHDA, CDR2 SQIVND (reference sequence). With V trimmed by 0 bases and J by 2 bases, 9 bases remained unmatched. The DNA of the CDR3 is TGTGCCAGTAGTATAGAAGCCCGGACAGGGTCGGGCAATCAGCCCCAGCATTTT. This encodes CASSIEARTGSGNQPQHF.

The chain joins TRBV6-5 to TRBJ1-5; 7 nucleotides align to TRBD1. Germline CDR1 reads MNHEY; CDR2 reads SVGAGI. The J segment lost 2 bases and the V segment lost 0 bases, leaving 4 bases of the junction unmatched. This CDR3 is 16 amino acids long. CDR3 in DNA: TGTGCCAGCAGTTACTCCAAGGGGGCGGGCAATCAGCCCCAGCATTTT. Protein sequence: CASSYSKGAGNQPQHF.

The chain recombines TRBV11-3 with TRBJ2-3; the D is unclear. Germline CDR1 reads SGHNT; CDR2 reads YENEEA. This CDR3 is 13 amino acids long. V lost 0 bases and J 4 bases, leaving 5 bases between the germline ends. CDR3 nucleotide sequence: TGTGCCAGCAGCTTAGATGTCGCAGATACGCAGTATTTT. It yields the protein CASSLDVADTQYF. The entire variable domain, with the rest obtained from reference TRBV11-3 and TRBJ2-3, is as follows: EAGVVQSPRYKIIEKKQPVAFWCNPISGHNTLYWYLQNLGQGPELLIRYENEEAVDDSQLPKDRFSAERLKGVDSTLKIQPAELGDSAVYLCASSLDVADTQYFGPGTRLTVL.

This clone occurred once. The chain carries TRBV18 and TRBJ2-5; D call uncertain. Germline lookup yields CDR1 KGHSH and CDR2 LQKENI. The CDR3 contains 13 residues. V was trimmed by 4 bases and J by 2 bases, leaving 8 bases between them. This CDR3 reads CASSRLWQETQYF. Written as DNA, the CDR3 is TGTGCCAGCTCACGCCTTTGGCAAGAGACCCAGTACTTC.

The V and J genes are TRBV7-2 and TRBJ1-1; D gene unclear. Per the germline V gene, CDR1 is SGHTA and CDR2 is FQGNSA. Trimming took 2 bases from V and 11 from J, leaving 6 bases between them. The CDR3 extends over 10 amino acids. The CDR3 loop is CASSLLGAFF. The CDR3, as DNA: TGTGCCAGCAGCTTACTCGGGGCTTTCTTT.

This chain links TRBV5-6 with TRBJ1-1; D not certain. CDR1 is SGHDT and CDR2 is YYEEEE in the germline V gene. The germline V and J ends were trimmed by 2 bases and 1 base, with 9 bases remaining between them. CDR3 length: 14 residues. This CDR3 is CASSFPSQNTEAFF. The DNA for the CDR3 is TGTGCCAGCAGCTTCCCCAGCCAGAACACTGAAGCTTTCTTT.

This chain uses TRBV9 with TRBJ2-3; 9 bases fit TRBD2. Germline CDR1 and CDR2: SGDLS and YYNGEE. Germline trimming cut 1 base from V and 1 base from J; bases unmatched to any gene: 4. This CDR3 is 16 amino acids long. The CDR3 nucleotides are TGTGCCAGCAGCGTACTGCGGGGGGGTCGCACAGATACGCAGTATTTT. This encodes CASSVLRGGRTDTQYF.

The chain combines TRBV5-6 with TRBJ1-2; unclear D gene. The germline gives CDR1 SGHDT, CDR2 YYEEEE. V lost 3 bases, J lost 5 bases, and 14 bases lay in between. CDR3 size: 14 residues. The CDR3 region has the DNA TGTGCCAGCAGCTCAAACCCACAAGTTTATGGCTACACCTTC. It specifies CASSSNPQVYGYTF.

The CDR3, as DNA: TGCAGTGCGCAGGGACAGAATGGCTACACCTTC. The encoded protein is CSAQGQNGYTF. The chain employs TRBV20-1 and TRBJ1-2; TRBD1 matches at 7 bases. Germline CDR1 is DFQATT and CDR2 is SNEGSKA (reference sequence). The CDR3 length is 11 residues. The junction had 4 bases not matched to a gene; V was cut back by 6 bases and J by 6 bases.

Here the CDR3 reads CASSYPGQGDGGYTF. CDR3 bases: TGTGCCAGCAGTTACCCGGGACAGGGTGATGGAGGCTACACCTTC. V gene TRBV11-2 combines with J gene TRBJ1-2, with TRBD1 identical over 9 bases. This CDR3 contains 15 residues. The J segment lost 8 bases and the V segment lost 6 bases, leaving 13 bases of the junction unmatched. Germline assignment: CDR1 SGHAT and CDR2 FQNNGV.

The chain recombines TRBV11-2 with TRBJ2-5; no reliable D call. CDR3 length: 11 residues. The germline gives CDR1 SGHAT, CDR2 FQNNGV. V was clipped by 4 bases and J by 7 bases, with 7 bases between them. The CDR3 sequence: CASSSSGTQYF. CDR3 sequence (DNA): TGTGCCAGCAGCTCCTCGGGGACCCAGTACTTC.

V usage is TRBV7-3 and J usage is TRBJ2-1; 8 nucleotides agree with TRBD2. The V gene end was trimmed by 5 bases and the J gene end by 5 bases; junction bases not matched to a gene: 14. CDR1 and CDR2 (germline): SGHTA, FQGTGA. The CDR3 runs to 17 residues. The CDR3, as DNA: TGTGCCAGCAGCCCATCAAGTGCGGGAGGCCCCAACAATGAGCAGTTCTTC. Protein product: CASSPSSAGGPNNEQFF. The variable domain in full, completed from reference TRBV7-3 and TRBJ2-1, reads GAGVSQTPSNKVTEKGKYVELRCDPISGHTALYWYRQSLGQGPEFLIYFQGTGAADDSGLPNDRFFAVRPEGSVSTLKIQRTERGDSAVYLCASSPSSAGGPNNEQFFGPGTRLTVL.

This sequence joins TRBV14 and TRBJ2-7; D uncertain. Trimming took off 4 bases at V and 3 bases at J, with 10 bases between the two ends. The CDR3 has 13 residues. Germline loops: CDR1 SGHDN, CDR2 FVKESK. CDR3 nucleotide sequence: TGTGCCAGCAGCCGAGTGGACGGCTACGAGCAGTACTTC. This encodes CASSRVDGYEQYF.